This T cell receptor (beta chain) was retrieved from a study of beta chain features in type 1 diabetes. Whole-study results and caveats: People with Type 1 diabetes carried modestly yet significantly shorter TCRB CDR3s in all four CD4+ subsets. Patients with type 1 diabetes carried fewer insertions and had more deletions at their VDJ junctions.

Sequencing targeted expressed TCRB transcripts, as all isolated RNA had been reverse transcribed. Each sample of naive, central memory or regulatory T cells had, on average, around 3.5 million reads. Method: immunoSEQ multiplex PCR; TCRdb's copy keeps in-frame clones and lacks some. Here the sample spans 300,000 to 400,000 clones, 13% being singletons. A word on this clone: Its antigen is not identified.

Donors contributed one heparinised blood draw apiece, averaging roughly 0.12 L. Via CD45RO/CCR7/CD25/CD127/CD95/CD27, cells of the CD4+ naive, central memory, regulatory and stem cell-like memory subsets were sorted. V was pared by 5 bases and J by 5 bases, with 18 bases between. The CDR3 runs 15 residues. CDR1 is ENHRY and CDR2 is SYGVKD in the germline V gene. The chain joins TRBV10-3 to TRBJ2-5; D perhaps matches TRBD1 (5 bases). The source is a woman aged 18-29 years with type 1 diabetes. Sequenced sample: naive CD4+ T cells from blood. The CDR3 reads CAISITPQGRETQYF. In nucleotides, the CDR3 is TGTGCCATCAGTATAACGCCGCAGGGCCGGGAGACCCAGTACTTC.